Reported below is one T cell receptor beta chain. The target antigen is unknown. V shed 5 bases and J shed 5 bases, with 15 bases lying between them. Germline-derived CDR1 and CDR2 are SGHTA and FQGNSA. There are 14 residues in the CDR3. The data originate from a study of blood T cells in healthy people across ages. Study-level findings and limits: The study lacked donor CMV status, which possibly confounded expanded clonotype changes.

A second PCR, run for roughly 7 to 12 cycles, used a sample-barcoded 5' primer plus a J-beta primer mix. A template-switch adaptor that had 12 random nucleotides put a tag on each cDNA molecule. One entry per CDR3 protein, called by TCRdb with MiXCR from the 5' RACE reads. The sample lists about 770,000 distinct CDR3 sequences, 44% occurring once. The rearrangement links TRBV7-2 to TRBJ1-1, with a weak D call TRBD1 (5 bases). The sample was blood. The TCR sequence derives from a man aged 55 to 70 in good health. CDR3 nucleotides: TGTGCCAGCAGCCCTAATGGGGCCCGTACTGAAGCTTTCTTT. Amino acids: CASSPNGARTEAFF.